These T cell receptor beta chains were read from a single sample in a study of blood T cell repertoires in COVID-19. The table came from immunoSEQ multiplex PCR; TCRdb's copy has only in-frame clones and leaves some out. The table lists tens of thousands of clones, 88% of them singletons. Sample: peripheral blood. These receptor sequences come from a human donor in a cohort sampled during active COVID-19. The CDR3 runs from the conserved cysteine through the conserved F or W. A D gene is named only where the DNA matches it firmly.

v_gene	j_gene	d_gene	CDR3aa	CDR3nt
TRBV3-1/TRBV3-2	TRBJ1-3	NA	CASSSWPEAAHGNTIYF	TGTGCCAGCAGCTCGTGGCCGGAGGCAGCACACGGAAACACCATATATTTT
TRBV6-2/TRBV6-3	TRBJ1-1	NA	CASSYSGRGEAFF	TGTGCCAGCAGTTACTCAGGGAGGGGTGAAGCTTTCTTT
TRBV19	TRBJ2-1	TRBD2	CASTLAAFDSYNEQFF	TGTGCCAGTACACTAGCGGCATTCGACTCCTACAATGAGCAGTTCTTC
TRBV5-3	TRBJ1-6	NA	CARSLRGPCNSPLHF	TGTGCCAGAAGCCTCAGGGGTCCATGCAATTCACCCCTCCACTTT
TRBV5-6	TRBJ2-5	TRBD2	CASSSFGGTGGETQYF	TGTGCCAGCAGCTCCTTCGGAGGAACCGGGGGGGAGACCCAGTACTTC
TRBV2	TRBJ2-1	NA	CASSGGTWDEQFF	TGTGCCAGCAGTGGCGGGACCTGGGATGAGCAGTTCTTC
TRBV15	TRBJ1-2	TRBD1	CATSRDRVLRGYGYTF	TGTGCCACCAGCAGGGACAGGGTCCTGAGGGGCTATGGCTACACCTTC
TRBV7-2	TRBJ1-2	NA	CASSLDRANYGYTF	TGTGCCAGCAGCTTAGACAGAGCTAACTATGGCTACACCTTC
TRBV5-1	TRBJ2-1	TRBD2	CASSLVSVSGGAREQFF	TGCGCCAGCAGCTTGGTCTCCGTTAGCGGGGGGGCACGGGAGCAGTTCTTC
TRBV27	TRBJ1-4	NA	CASRLTRIATNEKLFF	TGTGCCAGCAGACTGACTCGAATTGCAACTAATGAAAAACTGTTTTTT
TRBV7-2	TRBJ2-2	NA	CASSNKRGTGELFF	TGTGCCAGCAGCAACAAGCGCGGCACCGGGGAGCTGTTTTTT
TRBV5-4	TRBJ2-7	NA	CASSVGTLSSYEQYF	TGTGCCAGCAGCGTCGGGACTCTGAGCTCCTACGAGCAGTACTTC